These 2 T cell receptor beta chains were all obtained from the same sample, sequenced in a study of blood T cell repertoires in COVID-19. Profiling relied on immunoSEQ multiplex PCR, and the TCRdb table lists in-frame clones only, not all of them. The sample includes approximately 120,000 clones, roughly 75% of them seen just once. Sequencing was carried out using peripheral blood. The receptors come from a human donor in a cohort sampled during active or convalescent COVID-19.

CDR3 sequence: CSASGSGKNIQYF. CDR3 bases: TGCAGTGCTAGTGGTAGTGGTAAAAACATTCAGTACTTC. V is TRBV20-1 and J is TRBJ2-4; D remains unclear. Per germline, CDR1 DFQATT and CDR2 SNEGSKA (reference sequence). Trimming took off 3 bases at V and 4 bases at J, with 10 bases between the two ends. The CDR3 totals 13 residues.

V and J are TRBV21-1 and TRBJ2-7; the table's D call of TRBD1 was not tested on the DNA. TRBV21-1 is given as a pseudogene. The CDR3 sequence is 12 residues long. The CDR3, as DNA: TGTGCCAGCAGCCAGGACAGTTACGAGCAGTACTTC. Its translation: CASSQDSYEQYF.